This TCR beta chain was captured by sequencing in a study of blood T cell repertoires in COVID-19. The CDR3 contains 12 residues. Germline lookup yields CDR1 SGHRS and CDR2 YFSETQ. V was trimmed by 4 bases and J by 4 bases, leaving 6 bases between them. This table comes from immunoSEQ multiplex PCR, and its TCRdb copy is limited to in-frame clones, with some not included. In the table there are 170,000 or so clones, over 90% of which are singletons. Sequencing input: peripheral blood. The genes are TRBV5-1 and TRBJ2-1; D ambiguous. The receptor was derived from a man over 45 with acute or convalescent COVID-19. The CDR3 sequence: CASSEEYNEQFF. DNA for the CDR3: TGCGCCAGCAGCGAAGAGTACAATGAGCAGTTCTTC.